This T cell receptor beta chain was recorded in a study of shared T cell receptors in the human thymus. This clone was counted a few times. V lost 1 base and J lost 1, with 8 bases in between. The CDR3 consists of 15 residues. The V gene's germline CDR1 is SEHNR and CDR2 FQNEAQ (reference sequence). This table comes from immunoSEQ multiplex PCR, and its TCRdb copy is limited to in-frame clones, with some not included. The sample lists 450,000 to 650,000 clones; around 78% were seen once. This sample also belongs to another study, concerning human thymus T cells. That source adds: Corrective surgery for congenital heart defects was being performed on the healthy Finnish infants who served as donors. In corrective heart surgery, resections were taken, and these provided the thymus tissue. Overlap was high between thymic repertoires from unrelated individuals, as reported in related research.

The chain is built from TRBV7-9 and TRBJ1-3; the D is unclear. The sequencing sample was made of thymocytes. This TCR was recovered from a boy under two years old with a congenital heart defect. The CDR3 reads CASSLVSESGNTIYF. DNA for the CDR3: TGTGCCAGCAGCTTAGTTTCGGAGTCTGGAAACACCATATATTTT. Full variable domain (missing parts from reference TRBV7-9 and TRBJ1-3): DTGVSQNPRHKITKRGQNVTFRCDPISEHNRLYWYRQTLGQGPEFLTYFQNEAQLEKSRLLSDRFSAERPKGSFSTLEIQRTEQGDSAMYLCASSLVSESGNTIYFGEGSWLTVV.